The 32 T cell receptor beta chains below were found in one sample sequenced in a study of blood T cells in healthy people across ages. Then a second PCR, running roughly 7 to 11 cycles, was carried out with a sample-barcoded 5' primer and a J-beta primer mix. TCRdb re-analysed the 5' RACE reads in MiXCR, keeping a single row per CDR3 protein. This sample has approximately 350,000 distinct CDR3 sequences, with about half found just once. The sequencing sample was made of blood. All receptors come from a man between 60 and 75 years old in good health.

Points on this clonotype: The junction does not match germline at one end; this may be a read error. The rearrangement links TRBV6-5 to TRBJ2-7; no definite D call. In germline, CDR1 is MNHEY, CDR2 SVGAGI. CDR3 length equals 14 residues. CDR3 region: CASSYSRDLSFPLF. CDR3 DNA: TGTGCCAGCAGTTACTCGCGAGACCTCTCCTTCCCCCTCTTC.

The chain has TRBV25-1 and TRBJ2-4, with a possible D match to TRBD1 (6 bases). The J call is uncertain, as TRBJ2-7 better fits the DNA end. Germline assignment: CDR1 MGHDK and CDR2 SYGVNS. This CDR3 is built from 14 residues. In nucleotides, the CDR3 is TGTGCCAGCAGTGAAGTATACAGGGTGAGCGAGCAGTACTTC. Its translation is CASSEVYRVSEQYF.

The chain employs TRBV29-1 and TRBJ2-1, with TRBD1 matching 10 bases. After removal of 4 bases from V and 10 bases from J, the junction contained 7 bases not matched to a gene. In germline, CDR1 is SQVTM, CDR2 ANQGSEA. This CDR3 has 13 amino acids. This chain's CDR3 is CSVGQGARNEQFF. Written as DNA, the CDR3 is TGCAGCGTTGGACAGGGGGCGCGTAACGAGCAGTTCTTC.

The rearrangement joins TRBV6-6 to TRBJ2-2; weak D call: TRBD1 (5 bases). This CDR3 contains 15 residues. V lost 11 bases and J 5 bases, leaving 21 bases between the germline ends. Germline V gives CDR1 MNHNY, CDR2 SVGAGI (reference sequence). CDR3 DNA: TGTGCCGTACACCTGGGGCAGCACGGAACCGGGGAGCTGTTTTTT. This encodes CAVHLGQHGTGELFF.

V usage is TRBV28 and J usage is TRBJ2-2; D is uncertain. The CDR3 is made up of 12 amino acids. Per the germline V gene, CDR1 is MDHEN and CDR2 is SYDVKM. The V and J ends lost 5 bases and 9 bases respectively, with 10 bases between them. Here the CDR3 reads CASSPLIRELFF. The CDR3, as DNA: TGTGCCAGCAGTCCTCTTATCCGGGAGCTGTTTTTT.

The gene calls are TRBV20-1 and TRBJ1-2, with D maybe TRBD1 (5 bases). V lost 5 bases and J 0 bases, leaving 16 bases between the germline ends. CDR1 DFQATT and CDR2 SNEGSKA come from the germline V gene (reference sequence). CDR3 length equals 15 residues. The CDR3 coding sequence is TGCAGTGCTGAGGGTCGGGGCAGCCCTAACTATGGCTACACCTTC. Its translation is CSAEGRGSPNYGYTF.

This clonotype appeared many times. The V call is TRBV29-1, the J call TRBJ2-5; D is perhaps TRBD2 (5 bases). The V end was cut by 5 bases, the J end by 4 bases, with 11 bases between. The CDR3 runs to 12 residues. The germline V gene encodes CDR1 SQVTM and CDR2 ANQGSEA. For the CDR3, the DNA is TGCAGCGTTCGAGGGCACGGAGAGACCCAGTACTTC. It yields the protein CSVRGHGETQYF.

Remarks on this clonotype: This may be a read error: a much more frequent sequence differs by one nucleotide. V and J are TRBV5-1 and TRBJ2-7; D might be TRBD2 (5 bases). The germline V gene encodes CDR1 SGHRS and CDR2 YFSETQ. The CDR3 is 12 amino acids. V was clipped by 4 bases and J by 6 bases, with 11 bases between them. This CDR3 reads CASSPGTCEQYF. Written as DNA, the CDR3 is TGCGCCAGCAGCCCGGGAACCTGCGAGCAGTACTTC.

This clonotype occurred once. The rearrangement uses TRBV10-3 and TRBJ2-7; D unresolved. The length of the CDR3 is 12 residues. V dropped 3 bases and J dropped 2 bases, with 5 bases sitting between them. Germline assignment: CDR1 ENHRY and CDR2 SYGVKD. In DNA, the CDR3 is TGTGCCATCAGTGAACAAACCTACGAGCAGTACTTC. Protein: CAISEQTYEQYF.

This clonotype was counted ten times or more. The genes are TRBV27 and TRBJ2-7, with a tentative D call TRBD2 (5 bases). The V end was cut by 4 bases, the J end by 6 bases, with 13 bases between. The CDR3 length is 13 residues. The germline CDR1 and CDR2 sequences are MNHEY and SMNVEV (reference sequence). CDR3 sequence: CASSYGTRGEQYF. The CDR3 bases are TGTGCCAGCAGTTACGGCACTAGAGGCGAGCAGTACTTC.

The rearrangement links TRBV6-6 to TRBJ1-4, with 9 nucleotides matching TRBD1. Trimming took 5 bases from V and 7 from J; bases not matched to a gene: 8. The CDR3 totals 15 residues. The germline V gene encodes CDR1 MNHNY and CDR2 SVGAGI (reference sequence). Here the CDR3 reads CASSPHDRGFEKLFF. Written as DNA, the CDR3 is TGTGCCAGCAGTCCTCACGACAGGGGGTTTGAAAAACTGTTTTTT.

The V call is TRBV6-5, the J call TRBJ2-7; D may be TRBD1 (6 bases). Germline V gene lookup returns CDR1 MNHEY and CDR2 SVGAGI. Between the trimmed V and J ends, which lost 6 bases and 0 bases, there was a span of 12 bases. The length of the CDR3 is 14 residues. DNA for the CDR3: TGTGCCAGCAGACCCCGGGACACCTCCTACGAGCAGTACTTC. Its translation is CASRPRDTSYEQYF.

CDR3 protein: CSARDTGGVSYEQYF. The CDR3, as DNA: TGCAGTGCTAGAGATACAGGGGGAGTATCCTACGAGCAGTACTTC. The V call is TRBV20-1, the J call TRBJ2-7; 8 nucleotides align to TRBD1. V shed 0 bases and J 1 base; nucleotides not matched to a gene: 5. Germline V CDR1 and CDR2: DFQATT, SNEGSKA (reference sequence). This CDR3 has 15 amino acids.

A word on this clonotype: A read error may produce the germline difference seen at one junction end. The chain employs TRBV10-3 and TRBJ2-5; 8 nucleotides align to TRBD1. The end of the DNA is better explained by TRBJ2-7, so the J call may be wrong. Germline V gene sequence: CDR1 ENHRY, CDR2 SYGVKD. This CDR3 is 16 amino acids long. The CDR3 spells CAIGESLRQGTDEQYF. The CDR3 DNA sequence: TGTGCCATCGGTGAGAGCCTAAGACAGGGGACCGACGAGCAGTACTTC.

V and J are TRBV20-1 and TRBJ2-4; a weak D match, TRBD1 (6 bases). The J call may be incorrect, as the DNA end agrees better with TRBJ2-7. The CDR3 sequence is 14 residues long. Germline CDR1 DFQATT, CDR2 SNEGSKA (reference sequence). CDR3 nucleotide sequence: TGCAGTGCAGTACAGGGCATCTCCGGTTACGAGCAGTACTTC. This sequence encodes CSAVQGISGYEQYF.

The chain combines TRBV9 with TRBJ2-3; D is perhaps TRBD1 (6 bases). The CDR3 contains 15 residues. V was clipped by 0 bases and J by 1 base, with 9 bases between them. CDR1 and CDR2 (germline): SGDLS, YYNGEE. CDR3 amino acids: CASSVGGGGTDTQYF. In DNA, the CDR3 is TGTGCCAGCAGCGTAGGAGGGGGAGGCACAGATACGCAGTATTTT.

This clonotype has more than one count but fewer than ten. The V and J genes are TRBV4-1 and TRBJ1-2; 7 nucleotides line up with TRBD1. The CDR3 consists of 15 residues. Trimming at V came to 3 bases and at J to 2 bases, leaving 6 bases not matched to a gene. Per germline, CDR1 MGHRA and CDR2 YSYEKL. CDR3 residues: CASSQLQGMNYGYTF. The DNA for the CDR3 is TGCGCCAGCAGCCAGTTACAGGGGATGAACTATGGCTACACCTTC.

The J gene is TRBJ2-7, the V gene TRBV30, with 10 positions matching TRBD1. Germline V gene data show CDR1 as GTSNPN and CDR2 as SVGIG (reference sequence). With V trimmed by 8 bases and J by 6 bases, 10 bases remained unmatched. The CDR3 runs to 13 residues. CDR3 protein: CAGTGTGVSEQYF. Written as DNA, the CDR3 is TGTGCCGGAACCGGGACAGGGGTCTCCGAGCAGTACTTC.

The chain has TRBV11-3 and TRBJ2-1; weak D call: TRBD1 (5 bases). CDR3 length: 13 amino acids. CDR1 SGHNT and CDR2 YENEEA come from the germline V gene. V was cut by 4 bases and J by 7 bases, with 11 bases left in between. In nucleotides, the CDR3 is TGTGCCAGCAGCTCACAGGTTGGGAATGAGCAGTTCTTC. Translated: CASSSQVGNEQFF.

The chain joins TRBV12-3 or TRBV12-4 to TRBJ1-5; D gene uncertain. This CDR3 comprises 13 residues. V was pared by 3 bases and J by 6 bases, with 9 bases between. The CDR3 bases are TGTGCCAGCAGTTTCGGGGAAAGTCAGCCCCAGCATTTT. Amino acids: CASSFGESQPQHF.

This clonotype showed up just a few times. This chain joins TRBV27 and TRBJ2-7, with TRBD1 identical over 7 bases. V dropped 5 bases and J dropped 3; count of bases not matched to a gene: 7. The CDR3 spans 14 residues. Germline lookup yields CDR1 MNHEY and CDR2 SMNVEV (reference sequence). Here the CDR3 reads CASSPDRDLYEQYF. The CDR3 DNA is TGTGCCAGCAGTCCTGACAGGGATCTCTACGAGCAGTACTTC.

The chain couples TRBV2 to TRBJ1-1; TRBD1 matches at 7 bases. This CDR3 region has 15 residues. The V gene's germline CDR1 is SNHLY and CDR2 FYNNEI. V lost 5 bases, J lost 7 bases, and 13 bases stayed unmatched. CDR3 in amino acids: CASSPPTNRGVEAFF. The CDR3 region has the DNA TGTGCCAGCAGTCCTCCTACTAACAGGGGCGTTGAAGCTTTCTTT.

V and J are TRBV5-1 and TRBJ2-7; D is perhaps TRBD2 (6 bases). The assigned J gene may be wrong: the sequence end matches TRBJ2-5 better. The CDR3 is 15 residues long. Germline lookup yields CDR1 SGHRS and CDR2 YFSETQ. The CDR3 DNA is TGCGCCAGCAGCTTGGCCTCGGGGGTTCGGGAGACCCAGTACTTC. Protein product: CASSLASGVRETQYF.

This clonotype has only a few counts. This rearrangement joins TRBV29-1 to TRBJ2-1; 8 bases map to TRBD2. CDR3 length: 12 amino acids. Germline V gene sequence: CDR1 SQVTM, CDR2 ANQGSEA. The J segment lost 10 bases and the V segment lost 2 bases, leaving 4 bases of the junction unmatched. The DNA of the CDR3 is TGCAGCGTTGAATTAGCGGGGTGGGAGCAGTTCTTC. It encodes CSVELAGWEQFF.

The rearrangement uses TRBV29-1 and TRBJ1-1; D is unresolved. Trimming pared 0 bases from V and 0 bases from J, leaving 5 bases between. The CDR3 contains 13 residues. Germline lookup yields CDR1 SQVTM and CDR2 ANQGSEA. The CDR3 DNA reads TGCAGCGTTGAAGAACAGTTGAACACTGAAGCTTTCTTT. Protein sequence: CSVEEQLNTEAFF. Together with reference TRBV29-1 and TRBJ1-1, the CDR3 gives the full variable domain: SAVISQKPSRDICQRGTSLTIQCQVDSQVTMMFWYRQQPGQSLTLIATANQGSEATYESGFVIDKFPISRPNLTFSTLTVSNMSPEDSSIYLCSVEEQLNTEAFFGQGTRLTVV.

The J gene is TRBJ2-1, the V gene TRBV7-2, with D possibly being TRBD1 (6 bases). The germline V and J ends were trimmed by 2 bases and 5 bases, with 7 bases remaining between them. The CDR3 length is 13 residues. Germline loops: CDR1 SGHTA, CDR2 FQGNSA. CDR3 in DNA: TGTGCCAGCAGCTTATGGGACAACAATGAGCAGTTCTTC. It translates to CASSLWDNNEQFF.

This clonotype came up a few times. It is unclear where the CDR3 begins or ends on the DNA, so no DNA is shown, and the CDR3 is as TCRdb lists it. The chain carries TRBV1 and TRBJ2-3; no check of the table's D call, TRBD1, against the DNA was made. TRBV1 is an annotated pseudogene. The CDR3 is made up of 16 amino acids, end residues included. CDR3 in amino acids: CTSSQVAEGATDTQYF.

With respect to this clonotype: This could be a read error, since a much larger clone is one nucleotide away. This sequence joins TRBV11-2 and TRBJ1-2; 7 bases line up with TRBD1. The CDR3 loop spans 12 amino acids. The V gene end was trimmed by 3 bases and the J gene end by 8 bases; junction bases not matched to a gene: 3. The germline CDR1 and CDR2 sequences are SGHAT and FQNNGV. The CDR3 protein is CASSFGGGGYTF. The CDR3 DNA reads TGTGCCAGCAGCTTCGGAGGGGGCGGCTACACCTTC.

This rearrangement joins TRBV10-3 to TRBJ2-5; 7 bases fit TRBD1. Germline V gene sequence: CDR1 ENHRY, CDR2 SYGVKD. The ends lost 6 bases at V and 4 bases at J; junction bases unmatched: 2. The CDR3 runs to 12 residues. Here the CDR3 DNA reads TGTGCCATCAGCGAGGGGGCAGAGACCCAGTACTTC. Residues: CAISEGAETQYF.

As concerns this clonotype: Being one base from a much bigger clone, this may be a read error. The chain recombines TRBV2 with TRBJ1-6; weak D call: TRBD1 (5 bases). The length of the CDR3 is 16 residues. Trimming left V 1 base short and J 7 bases short, with 14 bases between. Germline V lookup: CDR1 SNHLY, CDR2 FYNNEI. The CDR3 bases are TGTGCCAGCAGTGAAGGGGGGGTAGAGTGGAATTCACCCCTCCACTTT. Protein: CASSEGGVEWNSPLHF.

CDR3 nucleotides: TGTGCCAGCAGCCTCAGATGGACTGGTAGCTCTGGGGCCAACGTCCTGACTTTC. Its translation: CASSLRWTGSSGANVLTF. The chain combines TRBV7-2 with TRBJ2-6; TRBD2 might be the D (5 bases). Germline V gene sequence: CDR1 SGHTA, CDR2 FQGNSA. The V and J ends lost 5 bases and 0 bases respectively, with 17 bases between them. The CDR3 spans 18 residues.

This clonotype appeared a single time. The germline gene is not matched at one end of the junction; a read error may be the cause. The chain uses TRBV20-1 and TRBJ2-1; TRBD1 is a possible D gene (6 bases). The CDR3 consists of 15 residues. Germline V lookup: CDR1 DFQATT, CDR2 SNEGSKA (reference sequence). The chain's CDR3 is CSARVQGPSYNVQFF. CDR3 coding DNA: TGCAGTGCTAGAGTTCAGGGGCCTTCCTACAATGTGCAGTTCTTC.